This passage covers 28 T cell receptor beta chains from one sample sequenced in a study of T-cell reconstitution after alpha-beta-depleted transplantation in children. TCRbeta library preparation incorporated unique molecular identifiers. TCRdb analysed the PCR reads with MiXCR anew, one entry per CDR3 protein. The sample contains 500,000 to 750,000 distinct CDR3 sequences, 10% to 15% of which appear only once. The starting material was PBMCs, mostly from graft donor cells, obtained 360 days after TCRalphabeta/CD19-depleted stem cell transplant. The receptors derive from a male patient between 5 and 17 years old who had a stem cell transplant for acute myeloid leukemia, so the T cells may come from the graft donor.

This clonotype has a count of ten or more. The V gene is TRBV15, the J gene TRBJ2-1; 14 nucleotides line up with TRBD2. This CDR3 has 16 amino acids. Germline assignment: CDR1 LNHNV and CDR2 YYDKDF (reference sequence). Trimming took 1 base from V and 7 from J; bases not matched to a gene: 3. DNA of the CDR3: TGTGCCACCAGCAGAGCTGGGACTAGCGGGAGAAATGAGCAGTTCTTC. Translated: CATSRAGTSGRNEQFF.

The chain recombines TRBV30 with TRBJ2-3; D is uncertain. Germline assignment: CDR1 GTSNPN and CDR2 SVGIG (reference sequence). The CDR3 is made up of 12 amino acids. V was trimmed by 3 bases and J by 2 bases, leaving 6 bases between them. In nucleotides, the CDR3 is TGTGCCTGGAGGGACGCCACAGATACGCAGTATTTT. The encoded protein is CAWRDATDTQYF.

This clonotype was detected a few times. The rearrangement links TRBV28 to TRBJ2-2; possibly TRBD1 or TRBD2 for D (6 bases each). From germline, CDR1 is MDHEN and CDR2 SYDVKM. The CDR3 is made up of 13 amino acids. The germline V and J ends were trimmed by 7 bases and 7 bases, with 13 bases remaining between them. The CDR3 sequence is CASKGGLVGELFF. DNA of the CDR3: TGTGCCAGCAAGGGGGGCCTGGTCGGGGAGCTGTTTTTT. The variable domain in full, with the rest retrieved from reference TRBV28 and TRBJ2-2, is DVKVTQSSRYLVKRTGEKVFLECVQDMDHENMFWYRQDPGLGLRLIYFSYDVKMKEKGDIPEGYSVSREKKERFSLILESASTNQTSMYLCASKGGLVGELFFGEGSRLTVL.

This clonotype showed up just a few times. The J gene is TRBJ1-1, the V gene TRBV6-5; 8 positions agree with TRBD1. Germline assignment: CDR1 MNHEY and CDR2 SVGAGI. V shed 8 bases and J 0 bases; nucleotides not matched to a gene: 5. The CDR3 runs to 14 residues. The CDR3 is CASYRGGVNTEAFF. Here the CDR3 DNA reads TGTGCCAGCTACAGGGGGGGGGTGAACACTGAAGCTTTCTTT.

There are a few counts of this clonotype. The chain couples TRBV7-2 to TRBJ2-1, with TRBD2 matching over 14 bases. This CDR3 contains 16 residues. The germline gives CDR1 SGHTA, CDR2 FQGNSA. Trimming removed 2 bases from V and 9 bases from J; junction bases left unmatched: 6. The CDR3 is CASSLKGTSGSGEQFF. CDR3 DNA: TGTGCCAGCAGCTTAAAGGGGACTAGCGGGAGCGGTGAGCAGTTCTTC.

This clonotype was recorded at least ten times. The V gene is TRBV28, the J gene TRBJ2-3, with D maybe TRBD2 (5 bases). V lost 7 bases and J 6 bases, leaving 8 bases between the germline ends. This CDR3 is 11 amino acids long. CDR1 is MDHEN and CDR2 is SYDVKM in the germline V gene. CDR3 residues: CASTKRDTQYF. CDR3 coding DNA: TGTGCCAGCACTAAGCGGGATACGCAGTATTTT.

The chain's CDR3 is CASSLLTSGPSYEQYF. The CDR3 DNA reads TGTGCCAGCAGCTTACTGACTAGCGGGCCCTCCTACGAGCAGTACTTC. The V gene is TRBV7-2, the J gene TRBJ2-7; 10 bases are a match to TRBD2. The germline gives CDR1 SGHTA, CDR2 FQGNSA. Unmatched junction bases numbered 4, after V lost 2 bases and J lost 0 bases. This CDR3 has 16 residues. Based on the CDR3 plus reference TRBV7-2 and TRBJ2-7, the full variable domain is GAGVSQSPSNKVTEKGKDVELRCDPISGHTALYWYRQSLGQGLEFLIYFQGNSAPDKSGLPSDRFSAERTGGSVSTLTIQRTQQEDSAVYLCASSLLTSGPSYEQYFGPGTRLTVT.

CDR3: CSARDRALPYEQYF. CDR3 DNA sequence: TGCAGTGCTAGAGACAGGGCATTACCCTACGAGCAGTACTTC. The V gene is TRBV20-1, the J gene TRBJ2-7, with D perhaps matching TRBD1 (5 bases). Germline V gives CDR1 DFQATT, CDR2 SNEGSKA (reference sequence). Trimming left V 0 bases short and J 2 bases short, with 11 bases between. The CDR3 covers 14 residues.

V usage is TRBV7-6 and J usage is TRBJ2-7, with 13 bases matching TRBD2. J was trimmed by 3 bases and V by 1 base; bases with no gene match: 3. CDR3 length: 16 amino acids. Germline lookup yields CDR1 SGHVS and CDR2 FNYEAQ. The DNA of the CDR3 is TGTGCCAGCAGCTTAGGGGGACTAGCGGGACGCTACGAGCAGTACTTC. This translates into CASSLGGLAGRYEQYF.

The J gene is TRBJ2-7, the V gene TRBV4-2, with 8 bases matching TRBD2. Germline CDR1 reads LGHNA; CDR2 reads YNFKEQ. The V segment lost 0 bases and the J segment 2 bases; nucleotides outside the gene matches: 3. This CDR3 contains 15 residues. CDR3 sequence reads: CASSQDGREAYEQYF. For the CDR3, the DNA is TGTGCCAGCAGCCAAGATGGGCGGGAGGCCTACGAGCAGTACTTC.

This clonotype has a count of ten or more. The CDR3 sequence is CASSRPSVRYNEQFF. CDR3 DNA sequence: TGTGCCAGCAGTCGACCGTCAGTCCGATACAATGAGCAGTTCTTC. The chain couples TRBV6-1 to TRBJ2-1; no reliable D call. Trimming left V 5 bases short and J 4 bases short, with 15 bases between. Germline CDR1 reads MNHNS; CDR2 reads SASEGT. The CDR3 covers 15 residues.

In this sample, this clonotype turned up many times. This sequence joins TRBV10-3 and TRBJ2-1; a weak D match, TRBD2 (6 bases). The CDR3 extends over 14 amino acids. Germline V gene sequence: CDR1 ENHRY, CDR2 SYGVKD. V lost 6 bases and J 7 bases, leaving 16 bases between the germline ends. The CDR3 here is CAIRPGTGGNEQFF. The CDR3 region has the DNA TGTGCCATCAGACCTGGGACTGGGGGTAATGAGCAGTTCTTC.

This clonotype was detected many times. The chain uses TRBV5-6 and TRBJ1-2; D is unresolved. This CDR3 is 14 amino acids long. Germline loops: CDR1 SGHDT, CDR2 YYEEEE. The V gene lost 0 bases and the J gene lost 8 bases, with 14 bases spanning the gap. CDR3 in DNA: TGTGCCAGCAGCTTGGGTAGCTCTTTTGTCGGCTACACCTTC. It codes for CASSLGSSFVGYTF.

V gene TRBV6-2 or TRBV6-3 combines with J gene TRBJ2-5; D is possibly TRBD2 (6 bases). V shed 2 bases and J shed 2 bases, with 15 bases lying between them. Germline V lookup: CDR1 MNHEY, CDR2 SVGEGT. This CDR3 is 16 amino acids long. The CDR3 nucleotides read TGTGCCAGCAGTTACGATCTTAGCGGAGGACAAGAGACCCAGTACTTC. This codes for CASSYDLSGGQETQYF.

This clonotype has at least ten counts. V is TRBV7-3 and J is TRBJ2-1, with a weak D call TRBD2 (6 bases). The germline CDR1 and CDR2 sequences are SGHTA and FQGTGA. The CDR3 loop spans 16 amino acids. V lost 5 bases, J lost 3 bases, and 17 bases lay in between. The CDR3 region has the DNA TGTGCCAGCAGCCCACATTGGGGGGAGTTCTACAATGAGCAGTTCTTC. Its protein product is CASSPHWGEFYNEQFF.

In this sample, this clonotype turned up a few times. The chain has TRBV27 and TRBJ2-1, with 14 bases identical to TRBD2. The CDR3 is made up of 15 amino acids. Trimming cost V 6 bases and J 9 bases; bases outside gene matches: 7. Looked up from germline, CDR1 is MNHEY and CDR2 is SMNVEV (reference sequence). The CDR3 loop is CASSSGTSGRFEQFF. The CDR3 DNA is TGTGCCAGCAGCTCTGGGACTAGCGGGAGATTTGAGCAGTTCTTC.

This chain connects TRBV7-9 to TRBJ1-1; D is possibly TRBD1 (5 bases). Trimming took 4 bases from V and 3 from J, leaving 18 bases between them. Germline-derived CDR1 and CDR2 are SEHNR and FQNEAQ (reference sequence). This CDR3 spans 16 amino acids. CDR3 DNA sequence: TGTGCCAGCAGCTCCTATTACAGGTCGGGAGACACTGAAGCTTTCTTT. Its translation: CASSSYYRSGDTEAFF.

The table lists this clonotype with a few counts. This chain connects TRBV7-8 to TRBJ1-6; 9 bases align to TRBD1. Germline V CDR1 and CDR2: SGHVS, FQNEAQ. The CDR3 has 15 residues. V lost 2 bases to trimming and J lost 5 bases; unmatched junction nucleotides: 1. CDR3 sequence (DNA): TGTGCCAGCAGCTTAACAGGGGGCAATAATTCACCCCTCCACTTT. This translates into CASSLTGGNNSPLHF.

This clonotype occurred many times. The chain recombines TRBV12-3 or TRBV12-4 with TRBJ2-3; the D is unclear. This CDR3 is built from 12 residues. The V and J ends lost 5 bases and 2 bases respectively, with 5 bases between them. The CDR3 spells CASSQNTDTQYF. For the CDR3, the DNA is TGTGCCAGCAGTCAAAACACAGATACGCAGTATTTT.

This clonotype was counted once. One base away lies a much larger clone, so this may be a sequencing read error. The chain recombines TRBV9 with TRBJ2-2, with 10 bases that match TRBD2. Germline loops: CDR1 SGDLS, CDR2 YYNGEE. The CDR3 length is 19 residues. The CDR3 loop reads CTSSPRWLAGVVSTGELFF. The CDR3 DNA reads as TGTACCAGCAGCCCGCGATGGCTAGCGGGAGTGGTAAGCACCGGGGAGCTGTTTTTT.

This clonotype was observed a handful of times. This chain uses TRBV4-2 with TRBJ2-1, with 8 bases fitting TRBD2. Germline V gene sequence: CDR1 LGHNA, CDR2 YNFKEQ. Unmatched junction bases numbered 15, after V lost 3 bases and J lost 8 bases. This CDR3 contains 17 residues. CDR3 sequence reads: CASSQENGGLARYEQFF. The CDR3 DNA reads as TGTGCCAGCAGCCAGGAAAATGGAGGACTAGCTAGGTATGAGCAGTTCTTC.

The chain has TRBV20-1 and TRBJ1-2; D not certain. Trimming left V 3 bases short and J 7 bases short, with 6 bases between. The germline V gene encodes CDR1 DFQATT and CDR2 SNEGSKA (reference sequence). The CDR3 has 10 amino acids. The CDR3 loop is CSARLAGYTF. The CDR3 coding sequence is TGCAGTGCTAGGCTTGCTGGCTACACCTTC.

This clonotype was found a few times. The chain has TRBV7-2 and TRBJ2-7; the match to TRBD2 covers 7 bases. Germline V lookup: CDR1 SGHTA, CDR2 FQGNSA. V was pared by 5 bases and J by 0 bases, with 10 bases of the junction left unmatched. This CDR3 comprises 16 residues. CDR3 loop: CASSGTAGVSSYEQYF. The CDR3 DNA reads TGTGCCAGCAGCGGTACGGCGGGGGTTAGCTCCTACGAGCAGTACTTC. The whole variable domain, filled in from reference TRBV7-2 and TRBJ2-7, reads GAGVSQSPSNKVTEKGKDVELRCDPISGHTALYWYRQSLGQGLEFLIYFQGNSAPDKSGLPSDRFSAERTGGSVSTLTIQRTQQEDSAVYLCASSGTAGVSSYEQYFGPGTRLTVT.

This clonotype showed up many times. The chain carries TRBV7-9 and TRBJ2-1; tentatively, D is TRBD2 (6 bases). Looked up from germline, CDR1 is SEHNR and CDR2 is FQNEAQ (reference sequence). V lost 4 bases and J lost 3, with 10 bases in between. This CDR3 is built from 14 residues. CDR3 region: CASSSNGGYNEQFF. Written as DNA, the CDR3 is TGTGCCAGCAGCTCAAACGGGGGCTACAATGAGCAGTTCTTC. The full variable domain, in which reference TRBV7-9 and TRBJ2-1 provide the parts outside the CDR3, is DTGVSQNPRHKITKRGQNVTFRCDPISEHNRLYWYRQTLGQGPEFLTYFQNEAQLEKSRLLSDRFSAERPKGSFSTLEIQRTEQGDSAMYLCASSSNGGYNEQFFGPGTRLTVL.

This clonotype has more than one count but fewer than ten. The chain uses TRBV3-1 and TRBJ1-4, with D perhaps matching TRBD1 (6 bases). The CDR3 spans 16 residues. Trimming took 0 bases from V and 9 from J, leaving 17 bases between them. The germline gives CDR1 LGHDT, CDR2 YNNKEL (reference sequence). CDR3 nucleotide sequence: TGTGCCAGCAGCCAAGAGGGGGGCGGCACACAGCAAAAACTGTTTTTT. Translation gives CASSQEGGGTQQKLFF. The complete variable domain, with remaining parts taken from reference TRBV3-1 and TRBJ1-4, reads DTAVSQTPKYLVTQMGNDKSIKCEQNLGHDTMYWYKQDSKKFLKIMFSYNNKELIINETVPNRFSPKSPDKAHLNLHINSLELGDSAVYFCASSQEGGGTQQKLFFGSGTQLSVL.

In DNA, the CDR3 is TGTGCCAGCAGCTTCGGTCCTAACTATGGCTACACCTTC. It is translated as CASSFGPNYGYTF. J is TRBJ1-2 and V is TRBV11-2; D is undetermined. The V gene's germline CDR1 is SGHAT and CDR2 FQNNGV. Trimming removed 3 bases from V and 0 bases from J, with 5 bases in between. The CDR3 extends over 13 amino acids.

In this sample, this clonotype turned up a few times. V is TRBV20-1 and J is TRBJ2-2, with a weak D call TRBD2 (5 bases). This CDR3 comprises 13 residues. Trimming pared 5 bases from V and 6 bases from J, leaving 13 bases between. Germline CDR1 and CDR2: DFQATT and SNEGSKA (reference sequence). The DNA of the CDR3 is TGCAGTGCTGAACTAGTCTCTTCCGGGGAGCTGTTTTTT. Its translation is CSAELVSSGELFF.

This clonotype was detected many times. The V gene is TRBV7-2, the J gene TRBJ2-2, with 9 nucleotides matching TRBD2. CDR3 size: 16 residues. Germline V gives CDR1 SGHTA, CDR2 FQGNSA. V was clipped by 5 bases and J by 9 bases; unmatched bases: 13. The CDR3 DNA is TGTGCCAGCAGCCTCTCCGGGACTAGCATTATTAGGGAGCTGTTTTTT. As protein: CASSLSGTSIIRELFF.